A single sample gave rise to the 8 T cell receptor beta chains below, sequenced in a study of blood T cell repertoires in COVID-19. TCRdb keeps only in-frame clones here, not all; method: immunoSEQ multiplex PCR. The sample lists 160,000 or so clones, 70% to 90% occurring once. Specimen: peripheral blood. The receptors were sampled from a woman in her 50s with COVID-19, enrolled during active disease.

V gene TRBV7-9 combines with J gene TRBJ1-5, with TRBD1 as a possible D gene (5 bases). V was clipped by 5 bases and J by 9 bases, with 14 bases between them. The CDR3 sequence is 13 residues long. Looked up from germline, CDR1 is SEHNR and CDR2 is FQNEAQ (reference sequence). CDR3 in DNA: TGTGCCAGCAGCACCGGGACTTCCCGGCCCCAGCATTTT. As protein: CASSTGTSRPQHF.

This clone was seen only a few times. The CDR3 loop reads CASSLWDRGRINEKLFF. The CDR3 nucleotides read TGTGCCAGCAGTTTATGGGACAGGGGGCGAATTAATGAAAAACTGTTTTTT. The rearrangement links TRBV28 to TRBJ1-4; 11 bases line up with TRBD1. Per germline, CDR1 MDHEN and CDR2 SYDVKM. V lost 0 bases, J lost 4 bases, and 4 bases stayed unmatched. This CDR3 region has 17 residues.

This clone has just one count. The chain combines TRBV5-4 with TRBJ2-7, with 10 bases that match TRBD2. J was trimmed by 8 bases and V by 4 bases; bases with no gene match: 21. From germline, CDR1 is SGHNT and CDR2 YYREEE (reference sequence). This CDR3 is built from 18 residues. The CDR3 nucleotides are TGTGCCAGCAGCGCCAGCGTGGCTAGCGGGGGCACCTACTTGAAGCAGTACTTC. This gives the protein CASSASVASGGTYLKQYF.

CDR3 nucleotides: TGCGCCAGCAGCCAAGATAGGGGCAACTATGGCTACACCTTC. This encodes CASSQDRGNYGYTF. The chain couples TRBV4-1 to TRBJ1-2; TRBD1 is a possible D gene (5 bases). Germline loops: CDR1 MGHRA, CDR2 YSYEKL. The CDR3 spans 14 residues. The V gene lost 0 bases and the J gene lost 2 bases, with 7 bases spanning the gap.

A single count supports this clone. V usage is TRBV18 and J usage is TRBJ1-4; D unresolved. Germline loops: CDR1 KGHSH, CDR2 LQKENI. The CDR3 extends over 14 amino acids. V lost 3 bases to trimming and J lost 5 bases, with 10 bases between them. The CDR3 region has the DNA TGTGCCAGCTCACCGTCGGCGGAGAATGAAAAACTGTTTTTT. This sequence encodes CASSPSAENEKLFF.

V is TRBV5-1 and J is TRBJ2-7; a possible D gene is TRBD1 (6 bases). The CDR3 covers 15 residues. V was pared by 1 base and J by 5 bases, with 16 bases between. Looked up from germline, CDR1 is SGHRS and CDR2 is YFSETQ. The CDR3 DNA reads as TGCGCCAGCAGCTTGAGTCGGTTAGGGGGTGACGAGCAGTACTTC. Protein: CASSLSRLGGDEQYF.

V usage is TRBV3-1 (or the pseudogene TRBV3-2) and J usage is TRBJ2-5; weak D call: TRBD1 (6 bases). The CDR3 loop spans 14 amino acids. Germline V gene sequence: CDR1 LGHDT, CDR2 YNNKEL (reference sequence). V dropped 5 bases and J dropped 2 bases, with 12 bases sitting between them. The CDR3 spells CASSTPGQQETQYF. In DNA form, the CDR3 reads TGTGCCAGCAGCACACCGGGACAACAAGAGACCCAGTACTTC.

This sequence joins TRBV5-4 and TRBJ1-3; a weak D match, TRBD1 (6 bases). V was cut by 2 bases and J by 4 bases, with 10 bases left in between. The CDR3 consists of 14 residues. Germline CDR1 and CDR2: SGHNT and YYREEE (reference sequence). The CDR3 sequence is CASSFRGEGNTIYF. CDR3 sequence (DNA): TGTGCCAGCAGCTTCAGGGGTGAAGGAAACACCATATATTTT.